The T cell receptor (beta chain) described here comes from a study of blood T cell repertoires in COVID-19. Turning to the study itself: Samples came from the United States, Italy and Spain, spanning acute and convalescent COVID-19.

The method was immunoSEQ multiplex PCR; TCRdb's version includes in-frame clones alone and lacks a portion of them. The data show fewer than 300,000 clones, around 86% seen once. This CDR3 is built from 16 residues. Trimming cost V 5 bases and J 4 bases, with 20 bases left between them. The germline CDR1 and CDR2 sequences are SGHNT and YYREEE (reference sequence). The chain links TRBV5-4 to TRBJ2-3; weak D call: TRBD2 (6 bases). The material sequenced was peripheral blood. The receptor was isolated from a woman aged 40 to 50 who had recovered from COVID-19. This CDR3 is CASSKDGGAGSDTQYF. In DNA, the CDR3 is TGTGCCAGCAGTAAGGACGGGGGAGCAGGGTCAGATACGCAGTATTTT.